The TCR beta chain described here comes from a study of cytomegalovirus exposure and HLA in healthy donors. The study, taken as a whole, reports: Most sequenced TCRs were rare (though some public TCRs occurred in many donors).

The J segment lost 5 bases and the V segment lost 4 bases, leaving 5 bases of the junction unmatched. The germline CDR1 and CDR2 sequences are LGHNT and FRNRAP. The CDR3 contains 14 residues. With respect to this clone: What it binds is unknown.

The PCR ran on 60 Vbeta and 13 Jbeta primers. TCRdb's table, derived via immunoSEQ multiplex PCR, lists solely in-frame clones and lacks some. The data contain around 180,000 clones, less than 85% of them singletons. Donors were nominally healthy when sampled, though unrecorded immune exposures were likely. The clonotype was recovered from a man aged 35 to 55 in good health and CMV-seronegative. Sequencing was carried out using PBMCs. The V and J genes are TRBV12-5 and TRBJ1-1, with TRBD1 identical over 9 bases. In nucleotides, the CDR3 is TGTGCTAGTGGTTCGGACAGGGGAGTAACTGAAGCTTTCTTT. It yields the protein CASGSDRGVTEAFF.